The rows below give T cell receptor beta chains drawn from one sample of a study of T-cell reconstitution after alpha-beta-depleted transplantation in children. Each CDR3 protein is one row after TCRdb ran MiXCR on the PCR reads. The profile shows some 200,000 distinct CDR3 sequences, 8.4% of them singletons. The specimen comprised PBMCs, mostly from graft donor cells, sampled 360 days after TCRalphabeta/CD19-depleted stem cell transplant. The receptors derive from a male patient between 2 and 15 years old who had a stem cell transplant for acute myeloid leukemia, so the T cells may come from the graft donor. CDR3s include the opening cysteine and the closing phenylalanine or tryptophan. A D gene is named only where the DNA matches it firmly. Where a row states a size, it is once, few, many or the class of an expanded clone; other rows omit it.

d_gene	abundance	v_gene	j_gene	CDR3nt	CDR3aa
TRBD1	-	TRBV25-1	TRBJ1-2	TGTGCCAGCAGTGAATTGGGACAGGGGGCCGGCTACACCTTC	CASSELGQGAGYTF
TRBD2	-	TRBV20-1	TRBJ2-5	TGCAGTGCCAGCGGACTAGCCTTAGAGACCCAGTACTTC	CSASGLALETQYF
-	few	TRBV7-2	TRBJ2-7	TGTGCCAGCAGCTTAGCGCCCTCACGGTCCGAGTACTTC	CASSLAPSRSEYF
-	many	TRBV11-2	TRBJ1-2	TGTGCCAGCAGCTTAGGGCAGGGAGGTGGCTACACCTTC	CASSLGQGGGYTF
-	many	TRBV27	TRBJ1-6	TGTGCCAGCAGTTTCAGCTCCTATAATTCACCCCTCCACTTT	CASSFSSYNSPLHF
TRBD2	-	TRBV5-1	TRBJ2-7	TGCGCCAGCAGCTTGGGACTAGCGAATAGCGAGCAGTACTTC	CASSLGLANSEQYF
TRBD2	many	TRBV29-1	TRBJ2-4	TGCAGCGTTGAAGGAACGGGGGGGAACATTCAGTACTTC	CSVEGTGGNIQYF
-	-	TRBV7-6	TRBJ2-3	TGTGCCAGCAGCTTTAACCGGATAGAGCAGTATTTT	CASSFNRIEQYF
-	many	TRBV5-1	TRBJ2-7	TGCGCCAGCAGCCCCGGGACCCACTCCCGCGACTACGAGCAGTACTTC	CASSPGTHSRDYEQYF
TRBD1	once	TRBV12-5	TRBJ1-1	TGTGCTAGTGGTTTGGTTGTGGACAGGGCCGCCACTGAAGCTTTCTTT	CASGLVVDRAATEAFF
-	few	TRBV18	TRBJ2-1	TGTGCCAGCTCACCGCTGTTGTTCTTC	CASSPLLFF
TRBD2	few	TRBV29-1	TRBJ2-5	TGCAGCGCTGACCTGGTCGGGGGGTTGCACGAGACCCAGTACTTC	CSADLVGGLHETQYF
-	many	TRBV20-1	TRBJ2-2	TGCAGTGCTCCCTTTTTGGACGGCTCGAACACCGGGGAGCTGTTTTTT	CSAPFLDGSNTGELFF
-	-	TRBV20-1	TRBJ2-7	TGCAGTGCTAGTGGGTGGGCCGGGGGCGAAAGGGTGCAGTACTTC	CSASGWAGGERVQYF
-	-	TRBV20-1	TRBJ1-5	TGCAGTGCTAGAGGGGGGGCAGGGGGCAATCAGCCCCAGCATTTT	CSARGGAGGNQPQHF
-	few	TRBV5-4	TRBJ2-1	TGTGCCAGCAGTGTTTATTCCTACAATGAGCAGTTCTTC	CASSVYSYNEQFF
TRBD1	-	TRBV19	TRBJ2-7	TGTGCCAGTAGTATGACAGGGGCCTACGAGCAGTACTTC	CASSMTGAYEQYF
-	-	TRBV5-1	TRBJ2-3	TGCGCCAGCAGCTTTTTCGGGACCGATGACCATTTTCCTGTCACAGATACGCAGTATTTT	CASSFFGTDDHFPVTDTQYF
TRBD2	many	TRBV10-3	TRBJ2-1	TGTGCCATCAGTATTTTCGAGCGGGGGATAGACAATGAGCAGTTCTTC	CAISIFERGIDNEQFF
-	few	TRBV7-6	TRBJ2-2	TGTGCCAGCAGCTTAAGGACAATCAACACCGGGGAGCTGTTTTTT	CASSLRTINTGELFF
-	few	TRBV7-2	TRBJ2-2	TGTGCCAGCAGCTTATCCAGGGGCACCGGGGAGCTGTTTTTT	CASSLSRGTGELFF
-	few	TRBV3-1	TRBJ1-1	TGTGCCAGCAGCAGGAGGGACGGAGTGAACACTGAAGCTTTCTTT	CASSRRDGVNTEAFF
-	few	TRBV7-9	TRBJ1-2	TGTGCCAGCAGGGGCAGAAATAACTATGGCTACACCTTC	CASRGRNNYGYTF
-	many	TRBV24-1	TRBJ2-3	TGTGCCACCAGTGATTTGGCGGGTACGCAGTATTTT	CATSDLAGTQYF
-	many	TRBV4-3	TRBJ2-1	TGCGCCAGCAGCCAAGATGGAGGACGACCCGGATGGGGTGAGCAGTTCTTC	CASSQDGGRPGWGEQFF
TRBD1	few	TRBV6-5	TRBJ1-6	TGTGCCAGCAGTTCTTACAGGGGGAGCTCCTATAATTCACCCCTCCACTTT	CASSSYRGSSYNSPLHF
-	few	TRBV25-1	TRBJ1-1	TGTGCCAGCAGTGAAGAACAGAACACTGAAGCTTTCTTT	CASSEEQNTEAFF
TRBD1	few	TRBV11-2	TRBJ2-6	TGTGCCAGCAGCTCTCCGGGACAGGGGGCGCCCACTGGGGCCAACGTCCTGACTTTC	CASSSPGQGAPTGANVLTF
-	-	TRBV15	TRBJ1-4	TGTGCCACCAGCAGAGACGCAGGGAACGGCGAAAAACTGTTTTTT	CATSRDAGNGEKLFF
TRBD1	-	TRBV20-1	TRBJ2-3	TGCAGTGCAAGGACAGGGGGCGAGGGAGATACGCAGTATTTT	CSARTGGEGDTQYF
TRBD2	many	TRBV6-1	TRBJ2-1	TGTGCCAGCAGTCCGGAGCGGGGAATGTACAATGAGCAGTTCTTC	CASSPERGMYNEQFF
-	-	TRBV9	TRBJ1-1	TGTGCCAGCAGCGTAAGTCCTCAGGGCGGCACTGAAGCTTTCTTT	CASSVSPQGGTEAFF
-	many	TRBV20-1	TRBJ2-3	TGCAGTGCTAGAGATTTGAGAGGGAGTACAGATACGCAGTATTTT	CSARDLRGSTDTQYF
-	many	TRBV5-1	TRBJ2-1	TGCGCCAGCAGCTTGTCGATCGGGGAATACAATGAGCAGTTCTTC	CASSLSIGEYNEQFF
TRBD2	many	TRBV28	TRBJ2-1	TGTGCCAGCAGTCCCGGACTAGCGGGCAGCTCCTACAATGAGCAGTTCTTC	CASSPGLAGSSYNEQFF
TRBD2	-	TRBV15	TRBJ2-1	TGTGCCACCAGGAGTCCTAGCGGGACGAGCTCCTACAATGAGCAGTTGTTC	CATRSPSGTSSYNEQLF
-	-	TRBV24-1	TRBJ2-2	TGTGCCACCAGTGATTTGTCGAGGGGTCCCACCGGGGAGCTGTTTTTT	CATSDLSRGPTGELFF
-	many	TRBV12-3/TRBV12-4	TRBJ1-1	TGTGCCAGCAGTTTAGCGCTGTCAGCCCAGAACACTGAAGCTTTCTTT	CASSLALSAQNTEAFF